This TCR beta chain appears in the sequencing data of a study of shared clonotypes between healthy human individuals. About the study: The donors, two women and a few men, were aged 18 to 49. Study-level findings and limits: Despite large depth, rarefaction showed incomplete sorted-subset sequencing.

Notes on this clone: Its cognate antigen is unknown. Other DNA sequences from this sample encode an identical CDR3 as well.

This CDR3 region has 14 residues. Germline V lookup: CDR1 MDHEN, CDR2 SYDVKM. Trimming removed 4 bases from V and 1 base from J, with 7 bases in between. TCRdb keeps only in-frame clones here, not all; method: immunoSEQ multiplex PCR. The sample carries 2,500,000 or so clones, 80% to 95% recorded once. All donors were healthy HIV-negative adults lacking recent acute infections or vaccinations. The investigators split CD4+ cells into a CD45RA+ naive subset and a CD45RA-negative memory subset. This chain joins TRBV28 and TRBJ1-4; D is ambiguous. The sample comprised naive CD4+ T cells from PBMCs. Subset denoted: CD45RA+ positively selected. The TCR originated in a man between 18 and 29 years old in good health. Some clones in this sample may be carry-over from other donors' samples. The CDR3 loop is CASSSLGTNEKLFF. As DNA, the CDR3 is TGTGCCAGCAGTTCCTTAGGAACTAATGAAAAACTGTTTTTT.